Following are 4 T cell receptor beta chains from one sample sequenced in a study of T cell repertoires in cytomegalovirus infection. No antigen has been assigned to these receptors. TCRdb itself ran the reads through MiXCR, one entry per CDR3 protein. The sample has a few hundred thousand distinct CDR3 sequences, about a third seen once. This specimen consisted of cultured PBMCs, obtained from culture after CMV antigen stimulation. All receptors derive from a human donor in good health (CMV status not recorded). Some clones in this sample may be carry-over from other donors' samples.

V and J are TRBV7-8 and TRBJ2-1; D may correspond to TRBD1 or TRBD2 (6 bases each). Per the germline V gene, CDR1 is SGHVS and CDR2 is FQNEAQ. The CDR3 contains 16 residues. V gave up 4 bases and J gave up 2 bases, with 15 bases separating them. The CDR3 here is CASSYVGGVTYNEQFF. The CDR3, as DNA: TGTGCCAGCAGCTATGTGGGGGGCGTCACCTACAATGAGCAGTTCTTC. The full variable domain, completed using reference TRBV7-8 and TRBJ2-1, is GAGVSQSPRYKVAKRGQDVALRCDPISGHVSLFWYQQALGQGPEFLTYFQNEAQLDKSGLPSDRFFAERPEGSVSTLKIQRTQQEDSAVYLCASSYVGGVTYNEQFFGPGTRLTVL.

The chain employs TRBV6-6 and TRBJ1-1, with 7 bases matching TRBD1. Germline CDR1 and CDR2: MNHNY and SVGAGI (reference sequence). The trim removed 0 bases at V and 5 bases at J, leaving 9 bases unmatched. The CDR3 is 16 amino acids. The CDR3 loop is CASSYSGGQLGTEAFF. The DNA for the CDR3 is TGTGCCAGCAGTTACTCCGGGGGACAGTTAGGGACTGAAGCTTTCTTT.

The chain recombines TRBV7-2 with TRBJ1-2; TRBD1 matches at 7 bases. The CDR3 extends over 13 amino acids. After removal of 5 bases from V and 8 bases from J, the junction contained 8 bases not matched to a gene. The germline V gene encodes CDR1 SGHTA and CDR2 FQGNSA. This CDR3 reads CASSTRDRYGYTF. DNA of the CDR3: TGTGCCAGCAGCACCCGGGACAGATACGGCTACACCTTC.

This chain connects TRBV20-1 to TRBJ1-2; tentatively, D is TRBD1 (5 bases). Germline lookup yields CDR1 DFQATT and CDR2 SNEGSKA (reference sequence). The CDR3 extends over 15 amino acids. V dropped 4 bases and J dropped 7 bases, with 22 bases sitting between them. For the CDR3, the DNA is TGCAGTGCTATGGGCCCTGCGGGGGGGACGGGTGGCTACACCTTC. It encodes CSAMGPAGGTGGYTF.